What follows describes a single T cell receptor beta chain. Its antigen is still unknown. Trimming cost V 0 bases and J 2 bases, with 11 bases left between them. This CDR3 has 15 amino acids. Germline CDR1 reads GTSNPN; CDR2 reads SVGIG (reference sequence). Sequencing templates came from extracted RNA that was reverse transcribed into cDNA. Assay: immunoSEQ multiplex PCR; the TCRdb copy retains only in-frame clones and omits some. The data contain 190,000 or so clones, about three fifths of them singletons. The data were obtained in a study of CD8+ T cells in alopecia areata. Study-wide results and caveats: Scalp clonality decreased significantly with tofacitinib, and so did expanded CD8+ clones among the top 100. The study also sequences resident alphabeta T cells of normal skin in scalp samples.

Treatment in this sample: oral pan-JAK inhibitor, 5-10 mg twice daily. The receptor's source is a human donor with alopecia areata. The sequenced sample was CD8+ T cells sorted from blood, obtained at week 24, from a patient treated with tofacitinib. V usage is TRBV30 and J usage is TRBJ1-5, with TRBD1 as a possible D gene (5 bases). CDR3 loop: CAWSVPGRGNQPQHF. CDR3 nucleotides: TGTGCCTGGAGTGTCCCAGGGAGGGGCAATCAGCCCCAGCATTTT.